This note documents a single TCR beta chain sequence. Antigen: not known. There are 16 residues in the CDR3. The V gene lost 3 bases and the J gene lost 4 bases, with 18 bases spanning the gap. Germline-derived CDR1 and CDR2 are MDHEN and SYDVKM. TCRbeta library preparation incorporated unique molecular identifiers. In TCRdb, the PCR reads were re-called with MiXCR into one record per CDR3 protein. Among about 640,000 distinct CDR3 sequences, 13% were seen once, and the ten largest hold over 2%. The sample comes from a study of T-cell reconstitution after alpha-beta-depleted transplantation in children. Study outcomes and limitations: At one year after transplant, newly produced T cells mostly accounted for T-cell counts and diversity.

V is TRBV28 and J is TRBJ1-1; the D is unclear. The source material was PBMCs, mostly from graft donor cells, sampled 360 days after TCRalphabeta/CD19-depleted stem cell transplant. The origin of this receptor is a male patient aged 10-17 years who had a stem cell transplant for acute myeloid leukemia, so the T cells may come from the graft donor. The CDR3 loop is CASSFLSGEWGTEAFF. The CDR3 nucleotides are TGTGCCAGCAGTTTTCTCTCCGGGGAGTGGGGCACTGAAGCTTTCTTT.